This T cell receptor (beta chain) was captured in a study of T cells in Graves' hyperthyroidism and ophthalmopathy. Whole-study results and caveats: Clonotypes that were expanded in thyroid above 0.001 mostly appeared in blood too.

J gave up 5 bases and V 2 bases, and 12 bases lay outside the gene matches. This CDR3 has 16 residues. CDR1 and CDR2 (germline): MDHEN, SYDVKM. Aged 18 to 65, the patients had hyperthyroidism that was newly diagnosed and had lasted under 2 months. Diagnostic assessment was based on clinical symptoms, serum thyroxine and TRAb, thyroid ultrasound and orbital computed tomography. Out of approximately 10 ml of fresh peripheral blood came the PBMCs. RNA transcripts provided the source from which TCR beta CDR3 regions were amplified. Using the HTBI primer set, a first-round RT-PCR was run on the TCR CDR3. TCRdb re-derived calls from the multiplex PCR reads in MiXCR, one entry per CDR3 protein. The sample includes fewer than 350,000 distinct CDR3 sequences, over 20% of them seen just once. On this clonotype: Antigen unknown.

Sequenced: blood. The J gene is TRBJ2-7, the V gene TRBV28; 7 positions match TRBD1. The receptor was isolated from a woman aged 45 to 65 with Graves' hyperthyroidism. The CDR3 region is CASSLHSVRGLNEQYF. In nucleotides, the CDR3 is TGTGCCAGCAGTTTACACTCTGTAAGGGGGCTGAACGAGCAGTACTTC.